These 16 T cell receptor beta chains originate from one sample sequenced in a study of long-term antiretroviral therapy in people with HIV. Samples were assayed with immunoSEQ v3.0 at survey level. This table comes from immunoSEQ multiplex PCR, and its TCRdb copy is limited to in-frame clones, with some not included. In the table there are about 22,000 clones, about 86% of which are singletons. Specimen: unsorted PBMCs, collected 1.3 years after starting antiretroviral therapy. The receptors were gathered from a man between 60 and 75 years old with HIV.

This clone appeared a single time. The chain couples TRBV5-1 to TRBJ1-3; TRBD1 aligns across 8 bases. With V trimmed by 4 bases and J by 6 bases, 9 bases remained unmatched. The CDR3 is 15 residues long. Looked up from germline, CDR1 is SGHRS and CDR2 is YFSETQ. Written as DNA, the CDR3 is TGCGCCAGCAGCAGGCCGACAGGGGAAGAAAACACCATATATTTT. Translating gives CASSRPTGEENTIYF.

The V call is TRBV18, the J call TRBJ2-7, with 11 bases fitting TRBD2. This CDR3 is 15 amino acids long. V shed 4 bases and J 0 bases; nucleotides not matched to a gene: 2. In germline, CDR1 is KGHSH, CDR2 LQKENI. The CDR3 reads CASSQGLAASYEQYF. In DNA, the CDR3 is TGTGCCAGCTCACAGGGACTAGCGGCCTCCTACGAGCAGTACTTC.

The chain joins TRBV7-2 to TRBJ2-7; D is possibly TRBD1 or TRBD2 (5 bases each). The V end lost 7 bases, the J end lost 3 bases, and 19 bases lay between the germline ends. Germline lookup yields CDR1 SGHTA and CDR2 FQGNSA. The CDR3 is 15 residues long. The CDR3 spells CASTLGPGPYYEQYF. CDR3 bases: TGTGCCAGCACCCTAGGTCCGGGACCATACTACGAGCAGTACTTC.

This clone was found a few times. V and J are TRBV11-2 and TRBJ2-7; D call uncertain. V shed 1 base and J shed 6 bases, with 10 bases lying between them. This CDR3 is built from 13 residues. CDR1 and CDR2 (germline): SGHAT, FQNNGV. CDR3 protein: CASSLADFSEQYF. Here the CDR3 DNA reads TGTGCCAGCAGCTTAGCCGATTTTAGCGAGCAGTACTTC.

This sequence joins TRBV15 and TRBJ1-4; a possible D gene is TRBD1 (5 bases). Trimming pared 9 bases from V and 1 base from J, leaving 12 bases between. Germline values: CDR1 LNHNV, CDR2 YYDKDF (reference sequence). CDR3 length equals 14 residues. The CDR3 here is CATRRGGTNEKLFF. DNA of the CDR3: TGTGCCACGAGAAGGGGAGGAACTAATGAAAAACTGTTTTTT.

This clone showed up just once. The J gene is TRBJ2-1, the V gene TRBV27; D is unresolved. Germline lookup yields CDR1 MNHEY and CDR2 SMNVEV (reference sequence). This CDR3 has 14 amino acids. V lost 7 bases and J lost 0, with 10 bases in between. DNA for the CDR3: TGTGCCAGCAAGCCGGGTAGCTCCTACAATGAGCAGTTCTTC. Amino acids: CASKPGSSYNEQFF.

This rearrangement joins TRBV29-1 to TRBJ1-2; D is undetermined. The ends were cut back, 1 base at V and 4 bases at J, with 16 bases in the middle. CDR3 size: 15 residues. Germline V gene sequence: CDR1 SQVTM, CDR2 ANQGSEA. The CDR3 DNA reads as TGCAGCGTTGAAGGAGGTGAGCAACGTACCTATGGCTACACCTTC. Translation gives CSVEGGEQRTYGYTF.

This clone has only a few counts. This chain connects TRBV9 to TRBJ2-1; 8 nucleotides align to TRBD2. The CDR3 length is 14 residues. After removal of 7 bases from V and 13 bases from J, the junction contained 16 bases not matched to a gene. CDR1 is SGDLS, CDR2 YYNGEE, per germline. The CDR3 DNA follows: TGTGCCAGCGGGGGAGCGGGGGCCCTACGGAGCCAGTTCTTC. Translating it yields CASGGAGALRSQFF.

CDR3 protein: CASSLPVAGLNEKLFF. The CDR3 bases are TGTGCCAGCAGTTTACCCGTGGCAGGGCTAAATGAAAAACTGTTTTTT. J is TRBJ1-4 and V is TRBV28, with D tentatively TRBD1 (5 bases). There are 16 residues in the CDR3. V lost 2 bases and J 5 bases, leaving 15 bases between the germline ends. Germline V gene lookup returns CDR1 MDHEN and CDR2 SYDVKM.

This chain's CDR3 is CASSESPGTSSYEQYF. The DNA for the CDR3 is TGCGCCAGCAGTGAGTCTCCGGGGACCTCCTCCTACGAGCAGTACTTC. The chain joins TRBV10-1 to TRBJ2-7, with D possibly called TRBD1 or TRBD2 (5 bases each). Germline V lookup: CDR1 WNHNN, CDR2 SYGVQD (reference sequence). The CDR3 extends over 16 amino acids. The V end lost 0 bases, the J end lost 0 bases, and 12 bases lay between the germline ends.

V usage is TRBV6-6 and J usage is TRBJ2-3; the match to TRBD2 covers 11 bases. This CDR3 comprises 16 residues. Looked up from germline, CDR1 is MNHNY and CDR2 is SVGAGI (reference sequence). J gave up 4 bases and V 6 bases, and 9 bases lay outside the gene matches. CDR3 sequence reads: CASRILAGGPADTQYF. DNA for the CDR3: TGTGCCAGCAGGATTTTAGCGGGGGGGCCGGCAGATACGCAGTATTTT.

The V call is TRBV7-9, the J call TRBJ2-7, with TRBD1 matching over 11 bases. The J segment lost 2 bases and the V segment lost 3 bases, leaving 0 bases of the junction unmatched. Germline CDR1 is SEHNR and CDR2 is FQNEAQ (reference sequence). The CDR3 spans 14 residues. CDR3 sequence reads: CASSLGQGAYEQYF. In nucleotides, the CDR3 is TGTGCCAGCAGCTTGGGACAGGGGGCCTACGAGCAGTACTTC.

A single count supports this clone. The chain combines TRBV6-1 with TRBJ2-7; 12 bases are a match to TRBD2. Germline values: CDR1 MNHNS, CDR2 SASEGT. This CDR3 contains 17 residues. Unmatched junction bases numbered 14, after V lost 4 bases and J lost 7 bases. CDR3 bases: TGTGCCAGCAGTGGCGGACTAGCGGGACCTCTTTCGGAAGAGCAGTACTTC. This codes for CASSGGLAGPLSEEQYF.

V usage is TRBV6-5 and J usage is TRBJ1-2; TRBD1 matches 7 bases. The J segment lost 2 bases and the V segment lost 7 bases, leaving 1 base of the junction unmatched. The CDR3 spans 12 residues. In germline, CDR1 is MNHEY, CDR2 SVGAGI. CDR3 amino acids: CASMTGNYGYTF. The CDR3 DNA is TGTGCCAGCATGACAGGGAACTATGGCTACACCTTC.

The J gene is TRBJ2-7, the V gene TRBV5-1; D not certain. The germline gives CDR1 SGHRS, CDR2 YFSETQ. This CDR3 is built from 14 residues. Trimming took off 4 bases at V and 0 bases at J, with 11 bases between the two ends. The CDR3 DNA follows: TGCGCCAGCAGCCGGGCAGTTCCCTCCTACGAGCAGTACTTC. Its translation is CASSRAVPSYEQYF.

J is TRBJ2-2 and V is TRBV9; D is unresolved. The CDR3 contains 12 residues. Trimming stripped 7 bases from V and 2 bases from J, with 6 bases between. From germline, CDR1 is SGDLS and CDR2 YYNGEE. The CDR3 DNA is TGTGCCAGCGGCACCAACACCGGGGAGCTGTTTTTT. It is translated as CASGTNTGELFF.